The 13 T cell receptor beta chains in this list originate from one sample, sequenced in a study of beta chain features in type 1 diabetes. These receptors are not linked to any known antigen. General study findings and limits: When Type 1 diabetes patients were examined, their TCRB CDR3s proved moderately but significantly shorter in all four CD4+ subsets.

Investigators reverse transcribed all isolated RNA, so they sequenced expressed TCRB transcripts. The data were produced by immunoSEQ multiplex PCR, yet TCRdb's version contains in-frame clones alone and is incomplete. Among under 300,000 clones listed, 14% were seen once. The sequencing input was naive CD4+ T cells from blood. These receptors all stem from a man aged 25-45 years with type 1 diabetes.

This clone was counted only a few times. This CDR3 reads CASSVATGQGYNEQFF. In DNA, the CDR3 is TGTGCCAGCAGCGTAGCTACCGGACAGGGCTACAATGAGCAGTTCTTC. The chain couples TRBV9 to TRBJ2-1; 8 bases match TRBD1. Germline V lookup: CDR1 SGDLS, CDR2 YYNGEE. The CDR3 runs to 16 residues. The junction had 5 bases not matched to a gene; V was cut back by 0 bases and J by 3 bases.

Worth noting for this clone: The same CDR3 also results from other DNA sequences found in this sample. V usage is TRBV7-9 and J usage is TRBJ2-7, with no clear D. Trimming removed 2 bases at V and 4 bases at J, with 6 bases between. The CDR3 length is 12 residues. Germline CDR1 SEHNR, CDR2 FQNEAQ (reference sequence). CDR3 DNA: TGTGCCAGCAGCTTATCCTCTTACGAGCAGTACTTC. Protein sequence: CASSLSSYEQYF. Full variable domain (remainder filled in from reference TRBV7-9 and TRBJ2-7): DTGVSQNPRHKITKRGQNVTFRCDPISEHNRLYWYRQTLGQGPEFLTYFQNEAQLEKSRLLSDRFSAERPKGSFSTLEIQRTEQGDSAMYLCASSLSSYEQYFGPGTRLTVT.

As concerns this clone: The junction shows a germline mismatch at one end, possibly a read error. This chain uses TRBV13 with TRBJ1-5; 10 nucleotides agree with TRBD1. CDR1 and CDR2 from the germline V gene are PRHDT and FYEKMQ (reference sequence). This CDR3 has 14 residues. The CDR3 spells CASSIGQGGQPQHF. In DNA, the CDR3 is TGTGCCAGCAGCATAGGACAGGGGGGTCAGCCCCAGCATTTT.

CDR3 residues: CAWNIITGVGYTF. The CDR3 nucleotides read TGTGCCTGGAACATAATAACAGGGGTCGGCTACACCTTC. The gene calls are TRBV30 and TRBJ1-2; 7 positions agree with TRBD1. The CDR3 length is 13 residues. Trimming cost V 4 bases and J 8 bases; bases outside gene matches: 10. The germline gives CDR1 GTSNPN, CDR2 SVGIG (reference sequence).

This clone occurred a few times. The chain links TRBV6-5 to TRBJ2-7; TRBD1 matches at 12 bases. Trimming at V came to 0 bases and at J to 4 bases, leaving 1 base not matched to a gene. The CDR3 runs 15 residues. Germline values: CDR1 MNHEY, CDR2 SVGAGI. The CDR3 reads CASSYSGQGAYEQYF. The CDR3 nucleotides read TGTGCCAGCAGTTACTCGGGACAGGGGGCTTACGAGCAGTACTTC.

CDR3 in DNA: TGTGCCTGGACGAGGGCGGGGAAAGAGACCCAGTACTTC. This translates into CAWTRAGKETQYF. This chain connects TRBV30 to TRBJ2-5; tentative D call: TRBD2 (6 bases). The V gene lost 4 bases and the J gene lost 3 bases, with 12 bases spanning the gap. Germline V lookup: CDR1 GTSNPN, CDR2 SVGIG (reference sequence). This CDR3 has 13 amino acids.

CDR3 sequence reads: CASSLDRDTEAFF. The CDR3 nucleotides read TGTGCCAGCAGCTTAGATCGGGACACTGAAGCTTTCTTT. The genes are TRBV11-2 and TRBJ1-1; no clear D. Trimming shortened V by 0 bases and J by 3 bases, and 5 bases separated the two germline ends. The CDR3 extends over 13 amino acids. Germline V gives CDR1 SGHAT, CDR2 FQNNGV.

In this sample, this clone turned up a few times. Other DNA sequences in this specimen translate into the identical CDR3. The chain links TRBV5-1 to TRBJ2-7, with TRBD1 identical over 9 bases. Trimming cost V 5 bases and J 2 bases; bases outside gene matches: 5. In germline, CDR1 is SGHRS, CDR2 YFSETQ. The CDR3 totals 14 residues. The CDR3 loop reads CASSSGTGPYEQYF. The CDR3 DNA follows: TGCGCCAGCAGTTCCGGGACAGGGCCCTACGAGCAGTACTTC.

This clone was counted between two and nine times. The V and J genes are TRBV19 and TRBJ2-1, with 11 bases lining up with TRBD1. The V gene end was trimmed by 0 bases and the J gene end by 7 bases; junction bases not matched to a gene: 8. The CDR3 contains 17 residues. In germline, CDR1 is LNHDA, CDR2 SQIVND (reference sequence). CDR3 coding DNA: TGTGCCAGTAGTATAGAATCGGGGACAGGGGGTGTAAATGAGCAGTTCTTC. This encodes CASSIESGTGGVNEQFF.

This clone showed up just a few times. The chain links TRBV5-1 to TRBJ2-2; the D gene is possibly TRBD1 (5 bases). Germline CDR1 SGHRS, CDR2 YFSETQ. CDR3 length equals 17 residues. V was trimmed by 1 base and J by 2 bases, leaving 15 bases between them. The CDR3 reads CASSLFLGEVNTGELFF. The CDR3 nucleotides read TGCGCCAGCAGCTTGTTCTTAGGGGAAGTTAACACCGGGGAGCTGTTTTTT.

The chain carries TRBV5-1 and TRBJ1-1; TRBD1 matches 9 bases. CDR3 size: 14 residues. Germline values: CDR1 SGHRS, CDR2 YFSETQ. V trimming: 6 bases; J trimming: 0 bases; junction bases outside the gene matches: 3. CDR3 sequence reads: CASKGQGLNTEAFF. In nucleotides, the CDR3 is TGCGCCAGCAAGGGACAGGGATTGAACACTGAAGCTTTCTTT.

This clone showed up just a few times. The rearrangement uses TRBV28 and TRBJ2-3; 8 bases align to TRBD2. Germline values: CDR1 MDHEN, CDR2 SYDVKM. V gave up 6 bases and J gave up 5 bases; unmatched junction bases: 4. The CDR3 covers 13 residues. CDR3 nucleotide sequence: TGTGCCAGCAGGGCGGGGGGCCGAGATACGCAGTATTTT. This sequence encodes CASRAGGRDTQYF.

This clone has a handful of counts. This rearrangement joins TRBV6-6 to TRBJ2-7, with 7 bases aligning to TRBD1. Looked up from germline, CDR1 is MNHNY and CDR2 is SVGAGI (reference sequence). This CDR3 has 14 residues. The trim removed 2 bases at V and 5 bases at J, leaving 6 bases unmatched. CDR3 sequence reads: CASSYTGVRNEQYF. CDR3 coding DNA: TGTGCCAGCAGTTACACAGGGGTGAGAAACGAGCAGTACTTC.